These T cell receptor beta chains were read from a single sample in a study of T cell responses to AZD1222 COVID-19 vaccine. The data were produced by immunoSEQ multiplex PCR, yet TCRdb's version contains in-frame clones alone and is incomplete. In the table there are 200,000 or so clones, approximately 94% of which are singletons. The starting material was peripheral blood, obtained 28 days after the second AZD1222 dose. Every receptor here comes from an adult who received the AZD1222 COVID-19 vaccine. Each CDR3 is given with its conserved first and last residue. A D gene is named only where the DNA matches it firmly. Some rows have no size entry. The others give once, few or many, or a class for an expanded clone.

v_gene,j_gene,d_gene,len,abundance,CDR3aa,CDR3nt
TRBV4-2,TRBJ1-4,NA,14,NA,CASSQEASDEKLFF,TGTGCCAGCAGCCAAGAAGCTTCAGATGAAAAACTGTTTTTT
TRBV7-8,TRBJ2-7,TRBD2,19,NA,CASSSTTLRTSGGAYEQYF,TGTGCCAGCAGCTCCACCACTCTGCGAACTAGCGGGGGGGCTTACGAGCAGTACTTC
TRBV6-5,TRBJ2-3,NA,12,few,CASTRTADTQYF,TGTGCCAGCACCCGGACAGCAGATACGCAGTATTTT
TRBV3-1/TRBV3-2,TRBJ1-2,NA,14,NA,CASSQRLANYGYTF,TGTGCCAGCAGCCAAAGGTTAGCTAACTATGGCTACACCTTC
TRBV10-3,TRBJ1-5,NA,14,NA,CAISPGQLNQPQHF,TGTGCCATCAGCCCCGGACAACTCAATCAGCCCCAGCATTTT
TRBV25-1,TRBJ2-5,NA,10,once,CASSEETQYF,TGTGCCAGCAGCGAGGAGACCCAGTACTTC
TRBV7-9,TRBJ1-4,NA,13,NA,CASSLRPNEKLFF,TGTGCCAGCAGCTTACGGCCTAATGAAAAACTGTTTTTT
TRBV5-1,TRBJ1-6,NA,15,NA,CASSFSDRSESPLHF,TGCGCCAGCAGCTTCTCGGACCGATCAGAATCACCCCTCCACTTT
TRBV21-1,TRBJ1-5,NA,16,NA,CASSKSFGQARQPQHF,TGTGCCAGCAGCAAATCCTTCGGACAGGCGAGGCAGCCCCAGCATTTT
TRBV10-3,TRBJ2-3,NA,12,once,CAIRSETDTQYF,TGTGCCATCAGGTCAGAGACAGATACGCAGTATTTT
TRBV28,TRBJ2-4,TRBD2,16,NA,CASSLGLAVAKNIQYF,TGTGCCAGCAGTCTGGGACTAGCAGTAGCCAAAAACATTCAGTACTTC
TRBV18,TRBJ2-5,NA,12,NA,CASSPREETQYF,TGTGCCAGCTCACCCAGGGAAGAGACCCAGTACTTC
TRBV4-1,TRBJ2-2,TRBD2,18,NA,CASTPRDPGGGRTGELFF,TGCGCCAGCACCCCAAGGGACCCCGGTGGCGGGAGGACCGGGGAGCTGTTTTTT
TRBV6-1,TRBJ2-1,NA,13,NA,CASSERTPPVQFF,TGTGCCAGCAGTGAGCGAACCCCCCCCGTGCAGTTCTTC
TRBV12-3/TRBV12-4,TRBJ2-3,TRBD1,13,NA,CASRGQGTDTQYF,TGTGCCAGCAGAGGACAGGGAACAGATACGCAGTATTTT
TRBV7-3,TRBJ2-5,NA,14,NA,CASSSPGLGETQYF,TGTGCCAGCAGCTCGCCGGGACTCGGGGAGACCCAGTACTTC
TRBV6-5,TRBJ2-5,NA,13,NA,CASGTWRGETQYF,TGTGCCAGCGGTACTTGGAGGGGAGAGACCCAGTACTTC
TRBV10-3,TRBJ2-4,NA,15,NA,CAISERGLSKNIQYF,TGTGCCATCAGTGAGAGGGGCCTCTCCAAAAACATTCAGTACTTC
TRBV9,TRBJ2-7,NA,15,NA,CASSVYGQPNYEQYF,TGTGCCAGCAGCGTCTACGGACAGCCGAATTACGAGCAGTACTTC
TRBV3-1/TRBV3-2,TRBJ2-7,NA,12,NA,CASSHLSYEQYF,TGTGCCAGCAGCCACCTCTCCTACGAGCAGTACTTC
TRBV5-4,TRBJ2-2,NA,16,NA,CASSLPRGGETGELFF,TGTGCCAGCAGCTTGCCGCGGGGCGGGGAGACCGGGGAGCTGTTTTTT
TRBV9,TRBJ2-5,NA,15,once,CASSGEARGWETQYF,TGTGCCAGCAGCGGAGAGGCTAGGGGGTGGGAGACCCAGTACTTC
TRBV6-1,TRBJ1-1,NA,13,NA,CASSEGGRTEAFF,TGTGCCAGCAGTGAGGGGGGAAGGACTGAAGCTTTCTTT